Listed here are 12 T cell receptor beta chains from one sample, sequenced in a study of CD8 T cells in Susac syndrome. The RNA, roughly 0.45 to 1 ug, was put through reverse transcription using random hexamers. Using its own MiXCR run on the immunoSEQ multiplex PCR reads, TCRdb lists one record per CDR3 protein. The sample has about 130,000 distinct CDR3 sequences, around 94% seen once; the top ten hold about 0.2%. Specimen: CD8+ T cells from PBMCs. The source is a human donor with Susac syndrome.

The genes are TRBV29-1 and TRBJ1-4; D might be TRBD1 (6 bases). Trimming left V 7 bases short and J 8 bases short, with 8 bases between. This CDR3 comprises 10 residues. Germline V gene sequence: CDR1 SQVTM, CDR2 ANQGSEA. CDR3 coding DNA: TGCAGCGCCGGACAGGAAAAACTGTTTTTT. Protein sequence: CSAGQEKLFF.

The rearrangement links TRBV29-1 to TRBJ1-2, with D maybe TRBD1 (5 bases). Germline V gene sequence: CDR1 SQVTM, CDR2 ANQGSEA. The CDR3 has 13 amino acids. Trimming pared 5 bases from V and 0 bases from J, leaving 10 bases between. CDR3 protein: CSVPGTANYGYTF. As DNA, the CDR3 is TGCAGCGTTCCTGGGACGGCTAACTATGGCTACACCTTC.

The chain's CDR3 is CSVLGVYEQYF. The CDR3 bases are TGCAGCGTTCTGGGTGTCTACGAGCAGTACTTC. V usage is TRBV29-1 and J usage is TRBJ2-7; D gene unclear. Germline CDR1 and CDR2: SQVTM and ANQGSEA. V shed 5 bases and J shed 3 bases, with 8 bases lying between them. The CDR3 contains 11 residues.

J is TRBJ2-7 and V is TRBV29-1, with D maybe TRBD2 (6 bases). V dropped 4 bases and J dropped 0 bases, with 16 bases sitting between them. Germline CDR1 reads SQVTM; CDR2 reads ANQGSEA. The CDR3 has 15 amino acids. CDR3 bases: TGCAGCGTTGTGGGGGGAGAGGTTAGCTCCTACGAGCAGTACTTC. Encoded protein: CSVVGGEVSSYEQYF.

The chain employs TRBV20-1 and TRBJ2-4, with 7 nucleotides matching TRBD2. The CDR3 is 13 amino acids. From germline, CDR1 is DFQATT and CDR2 SNEGSKA (reference sequence). With 5 bases clipped from V and 1 base from J, the junction kept 2 bases outside the gene matches. The CDR3 protein is CSAWGGAKNIQYF. The CDR3 coding sequence is TGCAGTGCTTGGGGGGGGGCCAAAAACATTCAGTACTTC.

The V call is TRBV6-6, the J call TRBJ2-2, with 8 bases matching TRBD1. Per germline, CDR1 MNHNY and CDR2 SVGAGI (reference sequence). This CDR3 spans 15 amino acids. V lost 2 bases to trimming and J lost 2 bases; unmatched junction nucleotides: 1. CDR3 DNA: TGTGCCAGCAGTTACGACAGGGGTAACACCGGGGAGCTGTTTTTT. This encodes CASSYDRGNTGELFF.

This sequence joins TRBV27 and TRBJ1-1, with 8 nucleotides matching TRBD1. J lost 1 base, V lost 5 bases, and 6 bases had no gene match. This CDR3 contains 15 residues. Germline lookup yields CDR1 MNHEY and CDR2 SMNVEV (reference sequence). CDR3 sequence (DNA): TGTGCCAGCAGTCAGGGGGCCGGGGGGAACACTGAAGCTTTCTTT. It codes for CASSQGAGGNTEAFF.

The chain joins TRBV10-3 to TRBJ2-1; D is possibly TRBD1 or TRBD2 (5 bases each). The CDR3 runs to 13 residues. Germline CDR1 ENHRY, CDR2 SYGVKD. Between the trimmed V and J ends, which lost 4 bases and 5 bases, there was a span of 9 bases. The CDR3 loop reads CAISGDQDNEQFF. In DNA form, the CDR3 reads TGTGCCATCAGTGGGGACCAAGACAATGAGCAGTTCTTC.

The chain recombines TRBV6-5 with TRBJ2-5, with TRBD2 identical over 9 bases. Germline loops: CDR1 MNHEY, CDR2 SVGAGI. The CDR3 is 17 residues long. Losses at the gene ends were 0 bases for V and 4 bases for J; bases not matched to a gene: 9. The CDR3 reads CASSYSNGPAGGETQYF. CDR3 bases: TGTGCCAGCAGTTACTCGAACGGGCCAGCGGGAGGAGAGACCCAGTACTTC.

The chain couples TRBV6-5 to TRBJ2-2; no definite D call. Trimming pared 3 bases from V and 2 bases from J, leaving 10 bases between. CDR3 length: 15 amino acids. CDR1 is MNHEY and CDR2 is SVGAGI in the germline V gene. Here the CDR3 DNA reads TGTGCCAGCAGTTATACGGCAGAAAACACCGGGGAGCTGTTTTTT. Translating gives CASSYTAENTGELFF.

The J gene is TRBJ2-6, the V gene TRBV13; tentatively, D is TRBD1 or TRBD2 (5 bases each). The germline V gene encodes CDR1 PRHDT and CDR2 FYEKMQ (reference sequence). Trimming removed 4 bases from V and 0 bases from J, with 19 bases in between. This CDR3 contains 19 residues. This CDR3 reads CASSSALGTGSSGANVLTF. The CDR3, as DNA: TGTGCCAGCAGCTCGGCCCTTGGGACCGGAAGCTCTGGGGCCAACGTCCTGACTTTC.

As DNA, the CDR3 is TGTGCCAGCAGCGTAGAGTGGGGGACTGAAGCTTTCTTT. Encoded protein: CASSVEWGTEAFF. The genes are TRBV9 and TRBJ1-1, with TRBD1 as a possible D gene (5 bases). This CDR3 spans 13 amino acids. Germline V gives CDR1 SGDLS, CDR2 YYNGEE. With 0 bases removed from V and 5 bases from J, the gap between germline ends came to 8 bases. Variable domain in full (rest from reference TRBV9 and TRBJ1-1): DSGVTQTPKHLITATGQRVTLRCSPRSGDLSVYWYQQSLDQGLQFLIQYYNGEERAKGNILERFSAQQFPDLHSELNLSSLELGDSALYFCASSVEWGTEAFFGQGTRLTVV.